The T cell receptor (beta chain) described here comes from a study of fetal regulatory T cell absence and autoimmunity. V lost 1 base, J lost 1 base, and 11 bases lay in between. The V gene's germline CDR1 is MGHRA and CDR2 YSYEKL. The CDR3 has 16 residues. Generated by immunoSEQ multiplex PCR, the TCRdb table keeps only in-frame clones and is missing some. The table includes 95,000 or so clones, about 78% detected once. The V call is TRBV4-1, the J call TRBJ1-3, with D hard to call. This receptor was identified in a male donor with IPEX syndrome. Sequencing was done on a sample of pancreas tissue. CDR3 in amino acids: CASSQVRAHSGNTIYF. The CDR3 DNA is TGCGCCAGCAGCCAAGTACGGGCCCATTCTGGAAACACCATATATTTT.